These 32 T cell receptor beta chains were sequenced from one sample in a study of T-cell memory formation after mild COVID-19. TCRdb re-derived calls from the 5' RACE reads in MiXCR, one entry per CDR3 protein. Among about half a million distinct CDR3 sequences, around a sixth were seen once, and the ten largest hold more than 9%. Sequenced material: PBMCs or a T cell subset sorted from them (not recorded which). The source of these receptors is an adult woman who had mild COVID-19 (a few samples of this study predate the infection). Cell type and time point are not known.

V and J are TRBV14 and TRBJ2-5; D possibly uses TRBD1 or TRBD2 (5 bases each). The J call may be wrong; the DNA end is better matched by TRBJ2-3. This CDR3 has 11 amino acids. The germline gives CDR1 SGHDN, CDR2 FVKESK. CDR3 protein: CASGHGGKQYF. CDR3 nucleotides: TGTGCCAGCGGACATGGGGGAAAGCAGTATTTT.

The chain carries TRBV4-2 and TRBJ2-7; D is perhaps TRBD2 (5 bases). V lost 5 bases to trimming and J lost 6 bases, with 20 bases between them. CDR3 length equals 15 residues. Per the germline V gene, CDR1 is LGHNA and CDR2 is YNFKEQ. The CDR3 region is CASSNSGLTEGEQYF. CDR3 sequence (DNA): TGTGCCAGCAGCAATTCGGGTCTAACAGAGGGCGAGCAGTACTTC.

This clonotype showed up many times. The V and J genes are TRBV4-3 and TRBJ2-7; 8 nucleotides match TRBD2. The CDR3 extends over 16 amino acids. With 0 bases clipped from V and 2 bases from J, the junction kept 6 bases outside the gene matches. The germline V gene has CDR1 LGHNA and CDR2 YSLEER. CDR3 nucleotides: TGCGCCAGCAGCCAAGATCCCGGGGGGGGCCCCTACGAGCAGTACTTC. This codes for CASSQDPGGGPYEQYF.

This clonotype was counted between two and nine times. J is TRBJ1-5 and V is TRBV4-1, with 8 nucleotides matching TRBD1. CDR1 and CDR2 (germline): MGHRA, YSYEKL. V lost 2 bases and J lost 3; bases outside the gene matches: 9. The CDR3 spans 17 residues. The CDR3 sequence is CASSQTSTGGINQPQHF. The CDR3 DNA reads TGCGCCAGCAGCCAAACCTCTACAGGGGGGATCAATCAGCCCCAGCATTTT.

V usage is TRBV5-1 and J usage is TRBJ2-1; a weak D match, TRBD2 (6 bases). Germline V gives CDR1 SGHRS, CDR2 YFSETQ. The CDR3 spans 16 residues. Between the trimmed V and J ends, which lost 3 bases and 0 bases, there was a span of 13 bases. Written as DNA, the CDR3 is TGCGCCAGCAGCTCCAGTGCGGGGCCCTCCTACAATGAGCAGTTCTTC. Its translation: CASSSSAGPSYNEQFF.

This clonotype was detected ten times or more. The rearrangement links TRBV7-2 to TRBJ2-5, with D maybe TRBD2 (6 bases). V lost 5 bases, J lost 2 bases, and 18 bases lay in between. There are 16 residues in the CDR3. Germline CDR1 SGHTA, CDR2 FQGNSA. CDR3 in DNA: TGTGCCAGCAGCCCGGGAGCTACTACCGGACAAGAGACCCAGTACTTC. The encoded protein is CASSPGATTGQETQYF.

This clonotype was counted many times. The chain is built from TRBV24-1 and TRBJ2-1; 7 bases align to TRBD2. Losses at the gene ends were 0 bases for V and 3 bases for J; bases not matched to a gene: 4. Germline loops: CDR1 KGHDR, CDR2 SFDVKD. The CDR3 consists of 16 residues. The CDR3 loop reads CATSDLAGAVYNEQFF. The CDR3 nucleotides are TGTGCCACCAGTGATTTGGCGGGAGCCGTCTACAATGAGCAGTTCTTC.

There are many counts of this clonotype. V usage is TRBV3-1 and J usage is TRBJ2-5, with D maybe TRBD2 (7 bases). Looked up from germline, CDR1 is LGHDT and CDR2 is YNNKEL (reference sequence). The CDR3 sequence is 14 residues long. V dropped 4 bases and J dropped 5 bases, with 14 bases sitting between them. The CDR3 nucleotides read TGTGCCAGCAGCCTTCCGGGGGGCTTTGAGACCCAGTACTTC. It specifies CASSLPGGFETQYF.

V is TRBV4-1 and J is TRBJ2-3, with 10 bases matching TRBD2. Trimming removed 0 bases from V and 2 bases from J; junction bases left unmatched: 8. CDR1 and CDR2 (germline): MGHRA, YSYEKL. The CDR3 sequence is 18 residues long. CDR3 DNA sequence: TGCGCCAGCAGCCAAGATCTCGGTCTAGCGGGGGTCACAGATACGCAGTATTTT. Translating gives CASSQDLGLAGVTDTQYF.

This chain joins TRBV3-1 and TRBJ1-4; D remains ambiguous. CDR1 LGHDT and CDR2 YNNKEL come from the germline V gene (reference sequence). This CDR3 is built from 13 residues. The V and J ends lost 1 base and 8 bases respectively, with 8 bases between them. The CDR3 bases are TGTGCCAGCAGCCAAGGTACAAAGGAAAAACTGTTTTTT. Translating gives CASSQGTKEKLFF.

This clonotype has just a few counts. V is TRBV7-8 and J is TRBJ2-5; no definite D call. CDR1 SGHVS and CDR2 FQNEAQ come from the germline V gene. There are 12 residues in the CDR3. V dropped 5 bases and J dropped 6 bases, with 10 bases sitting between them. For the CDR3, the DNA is TGTGCCAGCAGCATACCCCAGCAGACCCAGTACTTC. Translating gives CASSIPQQTQYF.

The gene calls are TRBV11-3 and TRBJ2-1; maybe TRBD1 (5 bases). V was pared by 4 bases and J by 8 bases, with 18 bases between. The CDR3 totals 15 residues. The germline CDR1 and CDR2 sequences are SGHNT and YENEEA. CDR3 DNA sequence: TGTGCCAGCAGCTCCCTGAAGGGCCTAGGGGATGAGCAGTTCTTC. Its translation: CASSSLKGLGDEQFF.

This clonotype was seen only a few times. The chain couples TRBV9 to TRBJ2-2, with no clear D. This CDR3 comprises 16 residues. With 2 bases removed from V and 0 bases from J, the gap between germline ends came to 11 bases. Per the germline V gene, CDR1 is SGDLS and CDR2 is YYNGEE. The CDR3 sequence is CASSVSPPANTGELFF. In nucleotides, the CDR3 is TGTGCCAGCAGCGTCTCTCCACCCGCGAACACCGGGGAGCTGTTTTTT.

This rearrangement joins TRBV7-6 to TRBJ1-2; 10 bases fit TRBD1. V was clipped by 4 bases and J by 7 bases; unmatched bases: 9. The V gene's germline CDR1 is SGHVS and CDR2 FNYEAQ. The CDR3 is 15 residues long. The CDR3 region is CASSSATGGMGGYTF. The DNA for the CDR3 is TGTGCCAGCAGCTCAGCGACAGGGGGCATGGGTGGCTACACCTTC.

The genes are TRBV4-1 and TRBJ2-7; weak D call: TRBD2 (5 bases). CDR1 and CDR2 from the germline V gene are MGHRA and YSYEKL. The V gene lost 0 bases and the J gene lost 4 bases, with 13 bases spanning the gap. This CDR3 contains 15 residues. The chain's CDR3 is CASSQDQVRGYEQYF. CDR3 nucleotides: TGCGCCAGCAGCCAAGACCAGGTTCGAGGGTACGAGCAGTACTTC.

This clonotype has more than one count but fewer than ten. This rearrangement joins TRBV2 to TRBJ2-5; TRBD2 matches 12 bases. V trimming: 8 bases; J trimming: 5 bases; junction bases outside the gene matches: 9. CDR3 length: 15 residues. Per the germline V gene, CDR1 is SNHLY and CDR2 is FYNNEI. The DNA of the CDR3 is TGTGCCAGCGGGAGGACTAGCGGGATAATGGAGACCCAGTACTTC. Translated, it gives CASGRTSGIMETQYF.

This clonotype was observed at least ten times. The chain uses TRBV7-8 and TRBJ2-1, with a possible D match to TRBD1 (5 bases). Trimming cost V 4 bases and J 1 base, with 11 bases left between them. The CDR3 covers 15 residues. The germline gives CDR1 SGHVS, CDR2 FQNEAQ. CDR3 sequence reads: CASSSREGSYNEQFF. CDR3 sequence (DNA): TGTGCCAGCAGCTCCAGGGAAGGGTCCTACAATGAGCAGTTCTTC.

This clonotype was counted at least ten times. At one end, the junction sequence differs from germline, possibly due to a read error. CDR3 loop: CASSVVGDTRLNF. The CDR3 DNA follows: TGTGCCAGCAGCGTAGTGGGCGACACCAGGCTCAACTTC. The chain employs TRBV9 and TRBJ2-7; D gene ambiguous. Germline loops: CDR1 SGDLS, CDR2 YYNGEE. The CDR3 runs to 13 residues. Looking up the rest from reference TRBV9 and TRBJ2-7 gives the full variable domain: DSGVTQTPKHLITATGQRVTLRCSPRSGDLSVYWYQQSLDQGLQFLIQYYNGEERAKGNILERFSAQQFPDLHSELNLSSLELGDSALYFCASSVVGDTRLNFGPGTRLTVT.

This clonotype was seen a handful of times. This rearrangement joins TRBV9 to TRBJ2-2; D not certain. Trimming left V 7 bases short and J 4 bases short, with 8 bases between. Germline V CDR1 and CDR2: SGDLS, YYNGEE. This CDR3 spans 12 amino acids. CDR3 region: CASSSTTGELFF. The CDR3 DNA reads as TGTGCCAGCTCGTCGACCACCGGGGAGCTGTTTTTT. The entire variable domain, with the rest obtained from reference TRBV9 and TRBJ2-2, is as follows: DSGVTQTPKHLITATGQRVTLRCSPRSGDLSVYWYQQSLDQGLQFLIQYYNGEERAKGNILERFSAQQFPDLHSELNLSSLELGDSALYFCASSSTTGELFFGEGSRLTVL.

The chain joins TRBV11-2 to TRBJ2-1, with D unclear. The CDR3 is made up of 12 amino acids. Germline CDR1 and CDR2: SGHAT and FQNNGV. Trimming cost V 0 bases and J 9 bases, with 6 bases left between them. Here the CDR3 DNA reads TGTGCCAGCAGCTTAGACCGAGGTGAGCAGTTCTTC. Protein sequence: CASSLDRGEQFF.

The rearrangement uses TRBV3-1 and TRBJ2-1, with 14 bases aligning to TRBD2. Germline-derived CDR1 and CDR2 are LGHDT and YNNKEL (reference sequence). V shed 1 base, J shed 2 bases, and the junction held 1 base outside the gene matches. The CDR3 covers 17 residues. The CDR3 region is CASSQGLAGGPYNEQFF. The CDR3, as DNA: TGTGCCAGCAGCCAAGGACTAGCGGGGGGGCCCTACAATGAGCAGTTCTTC.

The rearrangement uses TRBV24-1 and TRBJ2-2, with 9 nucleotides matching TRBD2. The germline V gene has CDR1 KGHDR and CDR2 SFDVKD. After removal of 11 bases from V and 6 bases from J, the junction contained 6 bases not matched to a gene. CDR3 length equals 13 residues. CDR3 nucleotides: TGTGCCATAGCGGGAGAATTCTCCGGGGAGCTGTTTTTT. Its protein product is CAIAGEFSGELFF.

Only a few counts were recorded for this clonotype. CDR3 bases: TGCGCCAGCAGCCAGATAACCGGGACATTGATCAATGAGCAGTTCTTC. It yields the protein CASSQITGTLINEQFF. The chain has TRBV4-1 and TRBJ2-1, with D maybe TRBD1 (6 bases). Trimming took 3 bases from V and 6 from J, leaving 18 bases between them. CDR1 MGHRA and CDR2 YSYEKL come from the germline V gene. This CDR3 spans 16 amino acids.

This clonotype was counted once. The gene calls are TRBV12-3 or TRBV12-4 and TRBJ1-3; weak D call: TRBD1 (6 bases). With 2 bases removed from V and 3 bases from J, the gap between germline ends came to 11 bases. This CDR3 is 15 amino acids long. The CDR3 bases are TGTGCCAGCAGTTTATCGGGGGCTCTTGGAAACACCATATATTTT. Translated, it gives CASSLSGALGNTIYF.

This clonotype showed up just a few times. The CDR3 protein is CASGTDGSTQYF. DNA of the CDR3: TGTGCCAGCGGGACCGACGGGAGTACGCAGTATTTT. This rearrangement joins TRBV7-6 to TRBJ2-3; possibly TRBD2 for D (6 bases). The CDR3 consists of 12 residues. V lost 8 bases and J 8 bases, leaving 14 bases between the germline ends. Germline CDR1 reads SGHVS; CDR2 reads FNYEAQ.

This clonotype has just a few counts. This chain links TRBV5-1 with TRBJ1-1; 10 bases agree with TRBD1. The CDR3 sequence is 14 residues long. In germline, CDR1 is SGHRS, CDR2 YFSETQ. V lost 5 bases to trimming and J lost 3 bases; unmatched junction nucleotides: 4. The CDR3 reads CASRSGTGDTEAFF. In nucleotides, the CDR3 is TGCGCCAGCAGGTCCGGGACAGGGGACACTGAAGCTTTCTTT.

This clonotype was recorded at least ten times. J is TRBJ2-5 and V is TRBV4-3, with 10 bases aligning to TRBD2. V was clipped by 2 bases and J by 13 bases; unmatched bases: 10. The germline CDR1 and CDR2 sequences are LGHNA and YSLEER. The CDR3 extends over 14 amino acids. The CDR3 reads CASSQNLLAGRRYF. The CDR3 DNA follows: TGCGCCAGCAGCCAAAACTTACTAGCGGGAAGGAGGTACTTC.

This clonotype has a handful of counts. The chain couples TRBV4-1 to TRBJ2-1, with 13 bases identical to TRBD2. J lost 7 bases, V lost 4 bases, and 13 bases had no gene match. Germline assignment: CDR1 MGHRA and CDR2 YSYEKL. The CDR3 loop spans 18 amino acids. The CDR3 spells CASSRHPPGTSGDNEQFF. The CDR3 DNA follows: TGCGCCAGCAGCCGCCACCCTCCCGGGACTAGCGGGGATAATGAGCAGTTCTTC.

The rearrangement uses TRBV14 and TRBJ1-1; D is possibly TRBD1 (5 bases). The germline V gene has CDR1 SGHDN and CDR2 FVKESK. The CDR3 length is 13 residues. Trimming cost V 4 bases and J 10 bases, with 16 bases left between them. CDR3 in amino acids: CASSPGGTLGAFF. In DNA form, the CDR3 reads TGTGCCAGCAGCCCTGGTGGGACCCTGGGAGCTTTCTTT.

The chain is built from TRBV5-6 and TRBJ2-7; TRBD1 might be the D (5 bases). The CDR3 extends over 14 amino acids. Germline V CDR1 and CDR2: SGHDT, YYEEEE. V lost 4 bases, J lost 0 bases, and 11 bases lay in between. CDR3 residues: CASSVRQNSYEQYF. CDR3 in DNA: TGTGCCAGCAGCGTCAGACAGAACTCCTACGAGCAGTACTTC.

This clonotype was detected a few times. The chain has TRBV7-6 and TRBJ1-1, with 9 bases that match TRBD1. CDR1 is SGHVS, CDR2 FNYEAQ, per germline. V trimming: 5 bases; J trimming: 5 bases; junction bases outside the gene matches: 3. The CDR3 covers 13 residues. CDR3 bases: TGTGCCAGCAGCGGGGGGACAGGGACTGAAGCTTTCTTT. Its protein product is CASSGGTGTEAFF.

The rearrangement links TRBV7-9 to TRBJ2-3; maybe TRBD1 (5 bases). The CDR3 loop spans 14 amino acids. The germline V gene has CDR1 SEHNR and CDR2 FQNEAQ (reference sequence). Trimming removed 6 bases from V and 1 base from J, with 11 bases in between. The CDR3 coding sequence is TGTGCCAGCAGGAAGGGGCAAGGCACAGATACGCAGTATTTT. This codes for CASRKGQGTDTQYF. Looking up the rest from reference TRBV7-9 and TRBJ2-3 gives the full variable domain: DTGVSQNPRHKITKRGQNVTFRCDPISEHNRLYWYRQTLGQGPEFLTYFQNEAQLEKSRLLSDRFSAERPKGSFSTLEIQRTEQGDSAMYLCASRKGQGTDTQYFGPGTRLTVL.